The clone carrying this T cell receptor (beta chain) was recorded at least ten times. MiXCR, applied by TCRdb to the PCR reads, yields one record per CDR3 protein. The table includes 250,000 to 350,000 distinct CDR3 sequences, roughly 23% detected once. The sample originates from a study of molecular identifiers for immune sequencing clone quantification. This CDR3 is 14 amino acids long. Germline values: CDR1 MGHDK, CDR2 SYGVNS. Trimming left V 5 bases short and J 5 bases short, with 15 bases between. This sequence originates from a human donor in good health. Some libraries in this study had Jurkat cell RNA spiked in. The sample comprised naive CD8+ T cells from blood, with Jurkat cell RNA spiked in. Subset: FACS-sorted CD8+CD4-CCR7+CD45RA+ naive T cells. The chain carries TRBV25-1 and TRBJ1-1; unclear D gene. DNA of the CDR3: TGTGCCAGCAGTTCCAAGGGCGGGAGGACTGAAGCTTTCTTT. The encoded protein is CASSSKGGRTEAFF. Using reference TRBV25-1 and TRBJ1-1 for the parts outside the CDR3, the full variable domain is EADIYQTPRYLVIGTGKKITLECSQTMGHDKMYWYQQDPGMELHLIHYSYGVNSTEKGDLSSESTVSRIRTEHFPLTLESARPSHTSQYLCASSSKGGRTEAFFGQGTRLTVV.